This T cell receptor (beta chain) was obtained from a study of OX40 agonist ivuxolimab in advanced cancers. Study-wide background: Every 2 weeks, ivuxolimab was infused into the patients intravenously at between 0.01 and 10 mg/kg. Notes on the study in general: Blood T cells, both CD4+ and CD8+, expanded clonally by week 6 at 0.1 to 3.0 mg/kg.

Produced via immunoSEQ multiplex PCR; TCRdb's table is partial and in-frame only. The sample yields around 20,000 clones, 65% to 85% seen once. Blood got drawn at baseline, again on cycle 4 day 1, and then on cycle 7 day 1. This clone was detected once. Its matching antigen is unknown. CDR1 is SGDLS and CDR2 is YYNGEE in the germline V gene. The CDR3 spans 15 residues. Trimming took 4 bases from V and 3 from J, leaving 16 bases between them. V is TRBV9 and J is TRBJ2-5, with a possible D match to TRBD2 (5 bases). The TCR originated in an adult with an advanced solid tumor such as melanoma, head and neck, liver or kidney cancer. This sample comprised CD4+ or CD8+ T cells sorted from blood, obtained in a trial of the OX40 agonist ivuxolimab. The CDR3 bases are TGTGCCAGCAGCCCCGAGGGAATGAAGGAAGAGACCCAGTACTTC. Translation: CASSPEGMKEETQYF.